The 7 T cell receptor beta chains in this list originate from one sample, sequenced in a study of T cell changes during pregnancy in multiple sclerosis. The assay was immunoSEQ multiplex PCR, and TCRdb's table has in-frame clones only and misses some. The sample records under 75,000 clones, approximately 91% being singletons. Sequenced material: CD4+ T cells from peripheral blood mononuclear cells, taken after pregnancy. The receptors here all came from a female donor with multiple sclerosis, enrolled in a pregnancy study.

Only one count was recorded for this clone. The V and J genes are TRBV19 and TRBJ2-2, with TRBD2 identical over 11 bases. The CDR3 spans 16 residues. Germline loops: CDR1 LNHDA, CDR2 SQIVND (reference sequence). V shed 3 bases, J shed 6 bases, and the junction held 6 bases outside the gene matches. This CDR3 is CASSMGVAGGPGELFF. The CDR3 DNA follows: TGTGCCAGTAGTATGGGGGTAGCGGGAGGGCCCGGGGAGCTGTTTTTT.

The genes are TRBV19 and TRBJ2-1; 9 nucleotides match TRBD2. The CDR3 spans 19 residues. Unmatched junction bases numbered 23, after V lost 7 bases and J lost 7 bases. CDR1 and CDR2 from the germline V gene are LNHDA and SQIVND (reference sequence). This CDR3 reads CASKEGGMGGRAFRNEQFF. CDR3 DNA sequence: TGTGCCAGTAAGGAAGGCGGGATGGGCGGGAGGGCCTTTCGGAATGAGCAGTTCTTC.

This clone has just one count. This chain joins TRBV30 and TRBJ2-3; the D gene is possibly TRBD2 (5 bases). This CDR3 has 13 residues. The germline V gene has CDR1 GTSNPN and CDR2 SVGIG (reference sequence). V was clipped by 5 bases and J by 0 bases, with 9 bases between them. In DNA form, the CDR3 reads TGTGCCTGGGGACTCTCTAGCACAGATACGCAGTATTTT. Residues: CAWGLSSTDTQYF.

This clone was recorded only once. The chain combines TRBV9 with TRBJ2-2; 9 nucleotides line up with TRBD2. The germline CDR1 and CDR2 sequences are SGDLS and YYNGEE. The CDR3 sequence is 16 residues long. Trimming cost V 0 bases and J 4 bases; bases outside gene matches: 4. CDR3 DNA sequence: TGTGCCAGCAGCGTAGTCCTAGCGGGGAGCACCGGGGAGCTGTTTTTT. Amino acid sequence: CASSVVLAGSTGELFF.

V and J are TRBV6-1 and TRBJ1-5, with 7 bases that match TRBD1. The V gene's germline CDR1 is MNHNS and CDR2 SASEGT. The J segment lost 5 bases and the V segment lost 6 bases, leaving 7 bases of the junction unmatched. The CDR3 has 14 residues. This CDR3 reads CASRSQGLYQPQHF. CDR3 bases: TGTGCCAGCAGATCACAGGGGTTATATCAGCCCCAGCATTTT.

The chain couples TRBV29-1 to TRBJ2-7; the D is unclear. This CDR3 is built from 13 residues. Trimming stripped 6 bases from V and 5 bases from J, with 17 bases between. Germline-derived CDR1 and CDR2 are SQVTM and ANQGSEA. CDR3 bases: TGCAGCGTCTCCATGGCGGTTTACCACGAGCAGTACTTC. This translates into CSVSMAVYHEQYF.

In regard to this clone: One end of the junction fails to match germline, which may point to a read error. The chain is built from TRBV7-2 and TRBJ2-2; 9 bases align to TRBD1. The CDR3 spans 18 residues. Per germline, CDR1 SGHTA and CDR2 FQGNSA. Here the CDR3 DNA reads TGTGCCAGCAGCCTAGCGCACAGGGGGCGTTTGAACACCGGGGAGCTGTTTTTT. Protein product: CASSLAHRGRLNTGELFF.